This T cell receptor beta chain was recorded in a study of shared clonotypes between healthy human individuals. Only Caucasian adults living in Nashville, Tennessee made up the donor group. V lost 4 bases and J 2 bases, leaving 21 bases between the germline ends. Germline assignment: CDR1 MNHNS and CDR2 SASEGT. The CDR3 loop spans 17 amino acids. The data were produced by immunoSEQ multiplex PCR, yet TCRdb's version contains in-frame clones alone and is incomplete. The table has hundreds of thousands of clones, about 97% seen once. This receptor was taken from a woman in her twenties or thirties in good health. The sequencing sample was made of naive CD4+ T cells sorted from blood. Subset denoted: CD45RA+ positively selected. The chain joins TRBV6-1 to TRBJ2-7; D possibly corresponds to TRBD1 (6 bases). The CDR3 DNA reads as TGTGCCAGCAGTGTCCCCCCTTCCGGGACATACCCCTACGAGCAGTACTTC. Protein: CASSVPPSGTYPYEQYF.